These 24 T cell receptor beta chains came from one sample sequenced in a study of cytomegalovirus exposure and HLA in healthy donors. Amplification used 60 Vbeta primers and 13 Jbeta primers. This table comes from immunoSEQ multiplex PCR, and its TCRdb copy is limited to in-frame clones, with some not included. The sample contains over 100,000 clones, roughly two thirds of which appear only once. Source material: PBMCs. The receptors were sampled from a man aged 35-49 years in good health and CMV-seronegative.

The rearrangement links TRBV9 to TRBJ2-1; D remains unclear. Germline CDR1 SGDLS, CDR2 YYNGEE. V was cut by 0 bases and J by 3 bases, with 7 bases left in between. The CDR3 contains 14 residues. CDR3 sequence (DNA): TGTGCCAGCAGCGTAGAAACAGACTACAATGAGCAGTTCTTC. This codes for CASSVETDYNEQFF.

The rearrangement joins TRBV4-1 to TRBJ1-1; a weak D match, TRBD1 (6 bases). Trimming shortened V by 1 base and J by 6 bases, and 21 bases separated the two germline ends. CDR3 length equals 17 residues. CDR1 is MGHRA, CDR2 YSYEKL, per germline. Here the CDR3 reads CASSQGALLLGAPEAFF. DNA for the CDR3: TGCGCCAGCAGCCAAGGCGCCCTCTTATTGGGGGCGCCTGAAGCTTTCTTT.

The chain uses TRBV7-2 and TRBJ2-7; TRBD2 aligns across 9 bases. V was clipped by 6 bases and J by 4 bases; unmatched bases: 4. The CDR3 covers 13 residues. In germline, CDR1 is SGHTA, CDR2 FQGNSA. CDR3 sequence (DNA): TGTGCCAGCAGTTCTAGCGGGGCTTACGAGCAGTACTTC. Its protein is CASSSSGAYEQYF.

This chain links TRBV5-1 with TRBJ2-5; possibly TRBD1 for D (8 bases). Trimming cost V 9 bases and J 4 bases, with 34 bases left between them. CDR1 and CDR2 from the germline V gene are SGHRS and YFSETQ. The CDR3 has 19 amino acids. This CDR3 is CAIIPGGSLTETGVETQYF. DNA for the CDR3: TGCGCCATTATCCCCGGGGGGAGCCTGACGGAGACAGGGGTAGAGACCCAGTACTTC.

This clone was recorded only once. Germline and junction disagree at one end, which may indicate a read error. The chain recombines TRBV7-9 with TRBJ2-2; 7 bases are shared with TRBD2. This CDR3 comprises 16 residues. Germline V gives CDR1 SEHNR, CDR2 FQNEAQ (reference sequence). CDR3 region: CSSSLSGLDNTGELFF. CDR3 DNA sequence: TGTTCCAGCAGCTTATCAGGACTAGATAACACCGGGGAGCTGTTTTTT.

This chain joins TRBV5-1 and TRBJ2-3; no clear D. V was trimmed by 4 bases and J by 3 bases, leaving 3 bases between them. The V gene's germline CDR1 is SGHRS and CDR2 YFSETQ. The CDR3 has 11 residues. The CDR3 DNA reads TGCGCCAGCAGCCTAACAGATACGCAGTATTTT. Translating it yields CASSLTDTQYF.

The J gene is TRBJ1-2, the V gene TRBV5-1; TRBD1 aligns across 9 bases. This CDR3 has 16 residues. Per germline, CDR1 SGHRS and CDR2 YFSETQ. Losses at the gene ends were 1 base for V and 7 bases for J; bases not matched to a gene: 11. The CDR3, as DNA: TGCGCCAGCAGCTTGTCCGGGACAGGGACTGCCTCTGGCTACACCTTC. Translation: CASSLSGTGTASGYTF.

This clone was observed once. The chain combines TRBV5-6 with TRBJ1-1; tentatively, D is TRBD1 (6 bases). The germline CDR1 and CDR2 sequences are SGHDT and YYEEEE. With 4 bases removed from V and 5 bases from J, the gap between germline ends came to 21 bases. This CDR3 contains 16 residues. CDR3 nucleotide sequence: TGTGCCAGCAGCCCGGGGGGGCTGGGGCGAGGTACTGAAGCTTTCTTT. This codes for CASSPGGLGRGTEAFF.

V usage is TRBV7-2 and J usage is TRBJ2-7, with TRBD1 matching 7 bases. CDR3 length: 15 amino acids. V lost 1 base, J lost 0 bases, and 3 bases stayed unmatched. Germline loops: CDR1 SGHTA, CDR2 FQGNSA. CDR3 amino acids: CASSLDRGTSYEQYF. CDR3 nucleotides: TGTGCCAGCAGCTTAGACAGGGGAACCTCCTACGAGCAGTACTTC.

V usage is TRBV19 and J usage is TRBJ2-2; the match to TRBD1 covers 8 bases. Germline loops: CDR1 LNHDA, CDR2 SQIVND (reference sequence). This CDR3 comprises 15 residues. Trimming removed 5 bases from V and 7 bases from J; junction bases left unmatched: 9. The CDR3: CASSPSLTGGGELFF. The CDR3 DNA reads TGTGCCAGTAGTCCCTCCCTTACAGGGGGCGGGGAGCTGTTTTTT.

This clone occurred a few times. The chain combines TRBV4-3 with TRBJ2-7, with 8 bases matching TRBD1. CDR1 is LGHNA, CDR2 YSLEER, per germline. V was pared by 0 bases and J by 3 bases, with 4 bases of the junction left unmatched. CDR3 length equals 15 residues. DNA of the CDR3: TGCGCCAGCAGCCAAGATTCGGACAGGGTCTACGAGCAGTACTTC. It translates to CASSQDSDRVYEQYF.

This chain links TRBV18 with TRBJ2-5; D call uncertain. In germline, CDR1 is KGHSH, CDR2 LQKENI. CDR3 length: 14 residues. Trimming took 3 bases from V and 0 from J, leaving 8 bases between them. CDR3 in DNA: TGTGCCAGCTCACCGCGGCAGAACCAAGAGACCCAGTACTTC. This translates into CASSPRQNQETQYF.

The count of this clone is one. The rearrangement joins TRBV6-1 to TRBJ2-7; possible D gene TRBD1, 5 bases. V was trimmed by 2 bases and J by 2 bases, leaving 10 bases between them. This CDR3 spans 14 amino acids. Germline loops: CDR1 MNHNS, CDR2 SASEGT. The CDR3 coding sequence is TGTGCCAGCAGTGAACAATGGGGCCCCTACGAGCAGTACTTC. Its protein is CASSEQWGPYEQYF.

The V gene is TRBV27, the J gene TRBJ1-4; 8 bases align to TRBD1. Germline lookup yields CDR1 MNHEY and CDR2 SMNVEV (reference sequence). CDR3 length: 18 amino acids. The J segment lost 1 base and the V segment lost 6 bases, leaving 13 bases of the junction unmatched. The CDR3 nucleotides are TGTGCCAGCAGACCCAGGACAGGGCGTGAAGTAACTAATGAAAAACTGTTTTTT. Encoded protein: CASRPRTGREVTNEKLFF.

In this sample, this clone turned up a few times. The rearrangement joins TRBV6-1 to TRBJ2-7; 8 positions match TRBD1. Germline loops: CDR1 MNHNS, CDR2 SASEGT. This CDR3 has 15 amino acids. The V segment lost 6 bases and the J segment 5 bases; nucleotides outside the gene matches: 12. The CDR3 coding sequence is TGTGCCAGCAGGGGGCAGAAAGCAGGGGGCAACGAGCAGTACTTC. Translation gives CASRGQKAGGNEQYF.

The chain has TRBV5-6 and TRBJ2-7; D is uncertain. CDR1 and CDR2 from the germline V gene are SGHDT and YYEEEE. CDR3 length: 14 amino acids. V dropped 1 base and J dropped 0 bases, with 8 bases sitting between them. CDR3 sequence reads: CASSLSTSSYEQYF. Written as DNA, the CDR3 is TGTGCCAGCAGCTTGAGCACGTCCTCCTACGAGCAGTACTTC.

The V and J genes are TRBV7-2 and TRBJ2-5; D is unresolved. The CDR3 has 14 amino acids. V was shortened by 1 base and J by 1 base, with 7 bases between the two germline ends. Germline-derived CDR1 and CDR2 are SGHTA and FQGNSA. The CDR3: CASSLVSFQETQYF. As DNA, the CDR3 is TGTGCCAGCAGCTTAGTCAGTTTCCAAGAGACCCAGTACTTC.

The chain is built from TRBV29-1 and TRBJ2-7, with D tentatively TRBD1 (6 bases). The CDR3 consists of 12 residues. The germline CDR1 and CDR2 sequences are SQVTM and ANQGSEA. Trimming shortened V by 3 bases and J by 6 bases, and 12 bases separated the two germline ends. The CDR3 is CSVDRGQGEQYF. CDR3 coding DNA: TGCAGCGTTGACAGGGGCCAGGGCGAGCAGTACTTC.

There are a few counts of this clone. This chain connects TRBV18 to TRBJ1-6, with 7 bases matching TRBD1. V was clipped by 3 bases and J by 6 bases; unmatched bases: 5. The CDR3 consists of 15 residues. CDR1 and CDR2 from the germline V gene are KGHSH and LQKENI. The CDR3 loop reads CASSPGQNLNSPLHF. CDR3 in DNA: TGTGCCAGCTCACCGGGACAGAATCTTAATTCACCCCTCCACTTT.

The CDR3 coding sequence is TGTGCCAGCAGCTTAGCCGGGCAGGGTGTAAGCGAAGCTTTCTTT. Translated, it gives CASSLAGQGVSEAFF. V gene TRBV7-2 combines with J gene TRBJ1-1; D might be TRBD1 (5 bases). From germline, CDR1 is SGHTA and CDR2 FQGNSA. V was pared by 0 bases and J by 8 bases, with 16 bases between. The CDR3 contains 15 residues.

The chain has TRBV28 and TRBJ1-3; 7 bases fit TRBD1. CDR3 length: 17 residues. Losses at the gene ends were 5 bases for V and 0 bases for J; bases not matched to a gene: 10. Germline V gene data show CDR1 as MDHEN and CDR2 as SYDVKM. CDR3 region: CASSTFEGANSGNTIYF. CDR3 sequence (DNA): TGTGCCAGCAGTACCTTCGAGGGGGCAAACTCTGGAAACACCATATATTTT.

This clone appeared a few times. This rearrangement joins TRBV7-9 to TRBJ1-4, with D uncertain. Germline V gene data show CDR1 as SEHNR and CDR2 as FQNEAQ (reference sequence). With 3 bases removed from V and 0 bases from J, the gap between germline ends came to 8 bases. This CDR3 spans 15 amino acids. This CDR3 is CASSFPGATNEKLFF. CDR3 nucleotides: TGTGCCAGCAGCTTCCCGGGTGCAACTAATGAAAAACTGTTTTTT.

The chain has TRBV9 and TRBJ2-2; tentatively, D is TRBD1 (6 bases). Germline V lookup: CDR1 SGDLS, CDR2 YYNGEE. V was trimmed by 6 bases and J by 2 bases, leaving 11 bases between them. The CDR3 contains 14 residues. The DNA of the CDR3 is TGTGCCAGCACCAGGGGCCCAAACACCGGGGAGCTGTTTTTT. Its translation: CASTRGPNTGELFF.

This chain links TRBV19 with TRBJ2-1; 7 bases match TRBD2. The germline CDR1 and CDR2 sequences are LNHDA and SQIVND (reference sequence). The V gene end was trimmed by 2 bases and the J gene end by 10 bases; junction bases not matched to a gene: 8. This CDR3 has 14 residues. CDR3 bases: TGTGCCAGTAGTATACGGGAGGCGTTGGAGGAGCAGTTCTTC. Its protein is CASSIREALEEQFF.